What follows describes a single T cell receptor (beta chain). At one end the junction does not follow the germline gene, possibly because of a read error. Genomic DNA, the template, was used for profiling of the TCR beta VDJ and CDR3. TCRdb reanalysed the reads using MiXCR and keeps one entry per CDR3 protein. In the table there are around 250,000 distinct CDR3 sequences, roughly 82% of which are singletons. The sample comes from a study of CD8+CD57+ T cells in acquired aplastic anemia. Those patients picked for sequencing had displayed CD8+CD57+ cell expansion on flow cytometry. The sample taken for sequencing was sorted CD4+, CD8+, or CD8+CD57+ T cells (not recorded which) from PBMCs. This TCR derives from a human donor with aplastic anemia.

The CDR3 is CASSPGAGGAYEQF. The CDR3 nucleotides are TGTGCCAGCTCACCAGGGGCGGGGGGAGCCTACGAGCAGTTC. The chain links TRBV7-9 to TRBJ2-5, with TRBD2 matching 8 bases. CDR3 length: 14 amino acids. Germline V CDR1 and CDR2: SEHNR, FQNEAQ (reference sequence). Together with reference TRBV7-9 and TRBJ2-5, the CDR3 gives the full variable domain: DTGVSQNPRHKITKRGQNVTFRCDPISEHNRLYWYRQTLGQGPEFLTYFQNEAQLEKSRLLSDRFSAERPKGSFSTLEIQRTEQGDSAMYLCASSPGAGGAYEQFGPGTRLLVL.